These T cell receptor beta chains were read from a single sample in a study of patients and donors after allogeneic stem cell transplantation. From the RT-PCR reads, TCRdb called clonotypes with MiXCR, one entry per CDR3 protein. The table includes about a million distinct CDR3 sequences, 15% to 20% detected once. The specimen sequenced was blood, either unsorted or a sorted T cell fraction (not recorded which). These receptors were taken from a human donor who was either an allogeneic HSCT recipient or a stem cell or donor lymphocyte infusion donor (not recorded which). It is not recorded whose cells these are; they may come from a transplant donor. Both conserved end residues are part of each CDR3. A D gene is named only where the DNA matches it firmly. The size of a clone is reported for some rows only, either as once, few or many, or as a class for expanded clones.

CDR3 | DNA | D | size | J | V
CSVESLLGGYGYTF | TGCAGCGTTGAATCCCTCCTAGGGGGTTATGGCTACACCTTC | - | - | TRBJ1-2 | TRBV29-1
CSARGARHGLSGANVLTF | TGCAGTGCTAGAGGGGCTCGCCACGGCCTTTCTGGGGCCAACGTCCTGACTTTC | - | - | TRBJ2-6 | TRBV20-1
CASSEGGRGTGALVQYF | TGTGCCAGCAGTGAAGGGGGTCGGGGGACAGGTGCTCTGGTGCAGTACTTC | TRBD1 | - | TRBJ2-7 | TRBV2
CASSQEGLSLSYEQYF | TGTGCCAGCAGCCAAGAAGGACTTTCCCTTTCCTACGAGCAGTACTTC | - | few | TRBJ2-7 | TRBV3-1
CASSQGGQLYGYTF | TGTGCCAGCAGCCAGGGGGGACAGCTTTATGGCTACACCTTC | TRBD1 | - | TRBJ1-2 | TRBV3-1
CASRRFSGAKETQYF | TGTGCCAGCAGAAGATTTAGCGGGGCTAAAGAGACCCAGTACTTC | TRBD2 | once | TRBJ2-5 | TRBV6-2/TRBV6-3
CASSKGWGNQPQHF | TGTGCCAGCAGCAAAGGGTGGGGAAATCAGCCCCAGCATTTT | - | many | TRBJ1-5 | TRBV12-3/TRBV12-4
CASGPTSGVIDTQYF | TGTGCCAGCGGACCGACTAGCGGGGTCATAGATACGCAGTATTTT | TRBD2 | - | TRBJ2-3 | TRBV6-1
CASSYQTGGVDEQFF | TGTGCCAGCAGTTACCAGACCGGAGGGGTGGATGAGCAGTTCTTC | - | many | TRBJ2-1 | TRBV6-5
CASSWRDTVNTEAFF | TGTGCCAGCAGTTGGCGAGACACCGTGAACACTGAAGCTTTCTTT | - | - | TRBJ1-1 | TRBV25-1
CASSGGGLKTQYF | TGTGCCAGCAGCGGCGGGGGACTCAAGACCCAGTACTTC | TRBD2 | - | TRBJ2-5 | TRBV7-2
CASSPRLAGVPNEQFF | TGTGCCAGCAGCCCGCGACTAGCGGGGGTCCCCAATGAGCAGTTCTTC | TRBD2 | few | TRBJ2-1 | TRBV3-1
CASSQEAFTYNEQFF | TGTGCCAGCAGCCAAGAGGCTTTTACCTACAATGAGCAGTTCTTC | - | - | TRBJ2-1 | TRBV3-1
CASSLESNTEAFF | TGTGCCAGCAGCTTAGAGTCGAACACTGAAGCTTTCTTT | - | many | TRBJ1-1 | TRBV7-2
CSASMASGTYNEQFF | TGCAGTGCTAGTATGGCTAGCGGAACCTACAATGAGCAGTTCTTC | TRBD2 | few | TRBJ2-1 | TRBV20-1
CASSLFSSTDTQYF | TGTGCCAGCAGCTTGTTTTCTAGCACAGATACGCAGTATTTT | - | - | TRBJ2-3 | TRBV5-4
CRILRNQPQHF | TGCAGGATATTGCGCAATCAGCCCCAGCATTTT | - | - | TRBJ1-5 | TRBV20-1
CASSYMGSFNYGYTF | TGTGCCAGCAGTTACATGGGCAGTTTTAACTATGGCTACACCTTC | - | many | TRBJ1-2 | TRBV6-5
CATSREGTSGWKQYF | TGTGCCACCAGCAGAGAAGGGACTAGCGGGTGGAAGCAGTACTTC | TRBD2 | - | TRBJ2-7 | TRBV15
CASSIVFRDRGETQYF | TGTGCCAGTAGTATAGTCTTTAGGGACAGGGGGGAGACCCAGTACTTC | TRBD1 | - | TRBJ2-5 | TRBV19
CASSIVGGRANEQYF | TGTGCCAGTAGTATAGTCGGCGGGAGGGCCAACGAGCAGTACTTC | TRBD2 | few | TRBJ2-7 | TRBV19
CASSPLDRAMSTEAFF | TGTGCCAGCTCACCACTGGACAGGGCCATGAGCACTGAAGCTTTCTTT | TRBD1 | many | TRBJ1-1 | TRBV18
CASSAGSLRETQYF | TGTGCCAGCAGCGCGGGGAGTCTTAGAGAGACCCAGTACTTC | - | - | TRBJ2-5 | TRBV9
CASSYSANTDTQYF | TGTGCCAGCAGTTACTCGGCTAACACAGATACGCAGTATTTT | - | - | TRBJ2-3 | TRBV6-5
CSASGSRETQYF | TGCAGTGCTAGCGGGAGTAGGGAGACCCAGTACTTC | - | - | TRBJ2-5 | TRBV20-1
CASSPREGHRDTQYF | TGTGCCAGCAGCCCCCGGGAGGGCCATAGGGATACGCAGTATTTT | TRBD2 | - | TRBJ2-3 | TRBV9
CASSLIPGGTQYF | TGCGCCAGCAGCTTGATCCCGGGTGGGACCCAGTACTTC | - | - | TRBJ2-5 | TRBV5-1
CASSREGAKNIQYF | TGTGCCAGCAGCCGGGAGGGAGCCAAAAACATTCAGTACTTC | TRBD2 | few | TRBJ2-4 | TRBV7-9
CASSPQGGGNTGELFF | TGCGCCAGCAGCCCCCAGGGAGGGGGGAACACCGGGGAGCTGTTTTTT | - | - | TRBJ2-2 | TRBV5-1
CASSLALGKNTEAFF | TGTGCCAGCAGCTTAGCGCTGGGCAAGAACACTGAAGCTTTCTTT | - | few | TRBJ1-1 | TRBV7-6
CASSLRPIQETQYF | TGTGCCAGCAGCTTGAGACCGATACAAGAGACCCAGTACTTC | - | once | TRBJ2-5 | TRBV7-6
CSVGGRASWETQYF | TGCAGCGTTGGAGGCAGGGCGAGTTGGGAGACCCAGTACTTC | - | few | TRBJ2-5 | TRBV29-1
CASSQEMRAGGPADTQYF | TGTGCCAGCAGCCAAGAAATGAGGGCGGGGGGGCCCGCAGATACGCAGTATTTT | TRBD2 | - | TRBJ2-3 | TRBV4-2
CASSFWSGTGLYNEQFF | TGTGCCAGCAGCTTTTGGTCCGGGACAGGGCTATACAATGAGCAGTTCTTC | TRBD1 | few | TRBJ2-1 | TRBV5-6
CASSPPQGEKLFF | TGCGCCAGCAGCCCCCCCCAGGGTGAAAAACTGTTTTTT | - | - | TRBJ1-4 | TRBV5-1
CASSTTNLPDTQYF | TGTGCCAGCAGCACAACAAACTTACCAGATACGCAGTATTTT | - | - | TRBJ2-3 | TRBV6-1
CATSTGQGAGDTQYF | TGTGCCACCAGCACCGGGCAGGGGGCCGGTGATACGCAGTATTTT | TRBD1 | - | TRBJ2-3 | TRBV15
CAISRTGTGETNYGYTF | TGTGCCATCAGCCGAACCGGGACAGGCGAAACTAACTATGGCTACACCTTC | TRBD1 | few | TRBJ1-2 | TRBV10-3
CASSQDTSGGGTDTQYF | TGCGCCAGCAGCCAAGATACTAGCGGGGGGGGTACAGATACGCAGTATTTT | TRBD2 | - | TRBJ2-3 | TRBV4-3
CATSDPSGSDNEQFF | TGTGCCACCAGTGACCCAAGCGGGAGTGATAATGAGCAGTTCTTC | TRBD2 | few | TRBJ2-1 | TRBV24-1
CSATETGNTIYF | TGCAGCGCGACAGAAACTGGAAACACCATATATTTT | - | many | TRBJ1-3 | TRBV29-1